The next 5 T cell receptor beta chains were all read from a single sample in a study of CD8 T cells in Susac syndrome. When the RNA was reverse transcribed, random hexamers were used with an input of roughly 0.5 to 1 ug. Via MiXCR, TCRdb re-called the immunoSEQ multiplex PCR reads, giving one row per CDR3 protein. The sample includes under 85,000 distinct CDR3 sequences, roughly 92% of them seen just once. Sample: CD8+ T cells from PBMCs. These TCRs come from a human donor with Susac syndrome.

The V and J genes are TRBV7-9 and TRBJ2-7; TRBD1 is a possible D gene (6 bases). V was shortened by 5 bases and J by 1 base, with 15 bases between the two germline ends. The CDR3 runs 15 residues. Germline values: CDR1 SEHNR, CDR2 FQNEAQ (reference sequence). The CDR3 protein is CASSAPGTLSYEQYF. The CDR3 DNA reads TGTGCCAGCAGCGCCCCCGGGACACTATCCTACGAGCAGTACTTC.

The CDR3 is CASSPDYSGRDGYTF. Here the CDR3 DNA reads TGTGCCAGCAGCCCAGACTACAGCGGGCGGGATGGCTACACCTTC. V is TRBV14 and J is TRBJ1-2; D gene ambiguous. CDR3 size: 15 residues. CDR1 SGHDN and CDR2 FVKESK come from the germline V gene. The V gene lost 4 bases and the J gene lost 6 bases, with 18 bases spanning the gap.

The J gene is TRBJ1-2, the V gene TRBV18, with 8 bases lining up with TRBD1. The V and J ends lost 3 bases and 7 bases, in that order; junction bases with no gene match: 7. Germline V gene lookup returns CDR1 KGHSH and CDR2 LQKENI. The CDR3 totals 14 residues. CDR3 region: CASSPQGAGLGYTF. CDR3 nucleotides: TGTGCCAGCTCACCGCAGGGGGCAGGCCTTGGCTACACCTTC.

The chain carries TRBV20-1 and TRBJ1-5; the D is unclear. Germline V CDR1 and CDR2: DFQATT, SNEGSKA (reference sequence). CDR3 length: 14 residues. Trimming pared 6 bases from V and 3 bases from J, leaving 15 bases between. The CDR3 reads CSASRTESNQPQHF. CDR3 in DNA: TGCAGTGCGAGCAGAACAGAATCCAATCAGCCCCAGCATTTT.

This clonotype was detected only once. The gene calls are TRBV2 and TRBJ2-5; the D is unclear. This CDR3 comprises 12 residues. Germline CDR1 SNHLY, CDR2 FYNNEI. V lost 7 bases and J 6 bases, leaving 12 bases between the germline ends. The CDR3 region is CASNPGSKTQYF. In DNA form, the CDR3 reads TGTGCCAGCAACCCGGGCTCTAAGACCCAGTACTTC.